The rows below give T cell receptor beta chains drawn from one sample of a study of early T cells in non-severe SARS-CoV-2 infection. Each CDR3 protein gets one entry after TCRdb re-called the 5' RACE reads with MiXCR. The table includes tens of thousands of distinct CDR3 sequences, less than 9.5% detected once. Sequences were obtained from whole blood. The receptors stem from an adult who was a healthcare worker with PCR-confirmed SARS-CoV-2 infection or an uninfected control (not recorded which). CDR3s include the opening cysteine and the closing phenylalanine or tryptophan. The D gene is left open where the match is weak.

V	D	J	CDR3
TRBV27	NA	TRBJ1-5	CASSIGQHNQPQHF
TRBV7-2	NA	TRBJ1-2	CASSLQGVYGYTF
TRBV7-9	NA	TRBJ1-4	CASSLGGGRRKLFF
TRBV6-5	NA	TRBJ1-1	CASSWGAGMNTEAFF
TRBV18	NA	TRBJ2-4	CASSPRGGRGIQYF
TRBV7-9	TRBD1	TRBJ2-7	CASSLYGTGSSYEQYF
TRBV20-1	TRBD1	TRBJ2-7	CSAKQGAPYEQYF
TRBV6-1	NA	TRBJ2-7	CASSEYRAQTYEQYF
TRBV5-1	TRBD2	TRBJ2-5	CASSLSLAGQETQYF
TRBV12-5	NA	TRBJ2-2	CASGLVLGGTGELFF
TRBV27	NA	TRBJ2-1	CASTDTGWSYNEQFF